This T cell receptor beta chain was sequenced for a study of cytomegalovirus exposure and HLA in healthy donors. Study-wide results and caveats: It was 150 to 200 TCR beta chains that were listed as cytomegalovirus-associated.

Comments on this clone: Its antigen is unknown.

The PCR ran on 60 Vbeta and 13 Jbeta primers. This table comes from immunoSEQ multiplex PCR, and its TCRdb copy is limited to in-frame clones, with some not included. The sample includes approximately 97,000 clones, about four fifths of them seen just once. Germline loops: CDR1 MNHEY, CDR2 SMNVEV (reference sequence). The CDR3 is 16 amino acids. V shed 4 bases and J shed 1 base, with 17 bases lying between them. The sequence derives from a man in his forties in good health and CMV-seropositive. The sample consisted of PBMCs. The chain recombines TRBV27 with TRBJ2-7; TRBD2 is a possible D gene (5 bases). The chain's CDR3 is CASSYSAGPLSYEQYF. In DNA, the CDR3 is TGTGCCAGCAGTTATAGCGCGGGTCCATTGTCCTACGAGCAGTACTTC.